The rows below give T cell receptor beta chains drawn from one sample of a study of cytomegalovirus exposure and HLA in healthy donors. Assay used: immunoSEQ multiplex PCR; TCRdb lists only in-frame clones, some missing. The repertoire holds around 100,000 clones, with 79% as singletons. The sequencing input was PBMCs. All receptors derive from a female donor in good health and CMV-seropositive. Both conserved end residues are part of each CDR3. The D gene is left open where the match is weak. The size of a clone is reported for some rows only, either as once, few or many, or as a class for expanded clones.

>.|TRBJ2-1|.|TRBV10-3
TGTGCCACCATGACAGGTTCCTCCAATGAGCAGTTCTTC
CATMTGSSNEQFF
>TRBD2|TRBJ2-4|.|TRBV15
TGTGCCACCAGCAGAGAACTAGCGGGACAAAACATTCAGTACTTC
CATSRELAGQNIQYF
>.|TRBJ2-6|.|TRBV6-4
TGTGCCAGCAGTGACGGACCAAACTCTGGGGCCAACGGCCTGACTTTC
CASSDGPNSGANGLTF
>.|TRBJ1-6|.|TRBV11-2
TGTGCCAGCAGCTGGGGGGGAGGTAATTCACCCCTCCACTTT
CASSWGGGNSPLHF
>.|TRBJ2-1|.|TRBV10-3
TGTGCCATCAGTGAGTCTCTAGCTCGCAATGAGCAGTTCTTC
CAISESLARNEQFF
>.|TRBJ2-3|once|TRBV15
TGTGCCACCAGCAGCCACTTCGCGGATACGCAGTATTTT
CATSSHFADTQYF
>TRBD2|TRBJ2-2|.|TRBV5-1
TGCGCCAGCAGCTCGCGGGAGGCCAGCACCGGGGAGCTGTTTTTT
CASSSREASTGELFF
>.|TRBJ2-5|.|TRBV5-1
TGCGCCAGCAGCCCTGTGGGAGGTAATAGGGGGACCCAGTACTTC
CASSPVGGNRGTQYF
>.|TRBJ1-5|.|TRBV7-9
TGTGCCAGCAGCTTTGGGGGGACTCCGAATCAGCCCCAGCATTTT
CASSFGGTPNQPQHF
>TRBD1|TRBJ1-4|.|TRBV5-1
TGCGCCAGCAGCGCCGACAGGGGGCAAGCGTATGAAAAACTGTTTTTT
CASSADRGQAYEKLFF
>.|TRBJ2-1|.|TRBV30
TGTGCCTGGAGTGTAATATATGAGCAGTTCTTC
CAWSVIYEQFF
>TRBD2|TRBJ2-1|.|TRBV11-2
TGTGCCAGCAGCTTAGTCCCTAGCGGGGGGGCCTACAATGAGCAGTTCTTC
CASSLVPSGGAYNEQFF
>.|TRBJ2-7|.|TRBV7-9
TGTTCCAGCAGCCGCGGGACTGCCTACGAGCAGTACTTC
CSSSRGTAYEQYF
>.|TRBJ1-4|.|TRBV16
TGTGCCAGCAGCCAAAGAGGTACAACTAATGAAAAACTGTTTTTT
CASSQRGTTNEKLFF
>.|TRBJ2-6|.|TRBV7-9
TGTTCCAGCAGCTTAGCGCAGGGAACCGGGGCCAACGTCCTGACTTTC
CSSSLAQGTGANVLTF